Below, 15 T cell receptor beta chains from the same sample are listed, as sequenced in a study of CD8 T cells in ankylosing spondylitis. TCRdb independently ran MiXCR on the 5' RACE reads; one entry per CDR3 protein. The table includes 30,000 to 45,000 distinct CDR3 sequences, 6% detected once. The sequencing sample was made of blood, either unsorted or a sorted T cell fraction (not recorded which). These receptors were collected from a male donor with ankylosing spondylitis or in good health (not recorded which).

This clonotype was counted ten times or more. V usage is TRBV27 and J usage is TRBJ1-1; tentatively, D is TRBD1 (6 bases). The CDR3 has 15 residues. Germline CDR1 is MNHEY and CDR2 is SMNVEV (reference sequence). Trimming stripped 7 bases from V and 1 base from J, with 16 bases between. The CDR3 here is CASKDPGHSNTEAFF. The DNA for the CDR3 is TGTGCCAGCAAGGATCCGGGACACTCGAACACTGAAGCTTTCTTT.

The table lists this clonotype with a few counts. The CDR3 nucleotides are TGTGCCAGCAGTTTGCTGCCAGTTAATCAGCCCCAGCATTTT. Its translation is CASSLLPVNQPQHF. This chain links TRBV12-3 or TRBV12-4 with TRBJ1-5, with unresolved D. CDR3 length: 14 residues. Trimming took off 3 bases at V and 4 bases at J, with 10 bases between the two ends.

Ten or more counts support this clonotype. The CDR3 nucleotides are TGTGCCACCAGCGCCACAGTGGAAACTGAAGCTTTCTTT. Translated: CATSATVETEAFF. The J gene is TRBJ1-1, the V gene TRBV15; no clear D gene. With 5 bases removed from V and 5 bases from J, the gap between germline ends came to 12 bases. This CDR3 contains 13 residues. In germline, CDR1 is LNHNV, CDR2 YYDKDF (reference sequence).

This clonotype appeared many times. The V gene is TRBV4-2, the J gene TRBJ2-5, with 7 bases matching TRBD1. The germline CDR1 and CDR2 sequences are LGHNA and YNFKEQ. The CDR3 has 16 amino acids. V shed 1 base and J 5 bases; nucleotides not matched to a gene: 10. The CDR3 sequence: CASSQGNQQGLETQYF. The CDR3 coding sequence is TGTGCCAGCAGCCAAGGAAACCAACAGGGGTTGGAGACCCAGTACTTC.

The table lists this clonotype with many counts. The chain joins TRBV12-3 or TRBV12-4 to TRBJ2-5; 7 nucleotides match TRBD2. With V trimmed by 3 bases and J by 4 bases, 8 bases remained unmatched. The CDR3 extends over 15 amino acids. The DNA for the CDR3 is TGTGCCAGCAGTTTCCGCCGGGACTATGCAGAGACCCAGTACTTC. Encoded protein: CASSFRRDYAETQYF.

At least ten counts were recorded for this clonotype. The chain recombines TRBV28 with TRBJ1-1; perhaps TRBD1 as D (6 bases). CDR1 and CDR2 from the germline V gene are MDHEN and SYDVKM. V was pared by 3 bases and J by 1 base, with 12 bases between. The CDR3 consists of 15 residues. The CDR3 loop is CASSFLTGQNTEAFF. Written as DNA, the CDR3 is TGTGCCAGCAGTTTCCTGACAGGCCAGAACACTGAAGCTTTCTTT.

This sequence joins TRBV27 and TRBJ2-2; 14 nucleotides match TRBD2. Germline V CDR1 and CDR2: MNHEY, SMNVEV (reference sequence). This CDR3 comprises 15 residues. V shed 8 bases, J shed 8 bases, and the junction held 7 bases outside the gene matches. The CDR3 region is CASATSGRAGGELFF. CDR3 nucleotides: TGTGCCAGCGCGACTAGCGGGAGGGCCGGGGGGGAGCTGTTTTTT.

This clonotype was seen repeatedly, ten times or more. V usage is TRBV12-3 or TRBV12-4 and J usage is TRBJ2-2; 10 bases are a match to TRBD2. The CDR3 loop spans 14 amino acids. Trimming removed 6 bases from V and 5 bases from J; junction bases left unmatched: 3. The CDR3: CASSFSGRTGELFF. The CDR3 DNA follows: TGTGCCAGCAGCTTTAGCGGGAGGACCGGGGAGCTGTTTTTT.

In its sample, this clonotype was seen many times. The rearrangement uses TRBV27 and TRBJ2-3; D possibly corresponds to TRBD2 (6 bases). The CDR3 is 14 amino acids. CDR1 is MNHEY and CDR2 is SMNVEV in the germline V gene (reference sequence). The V gene lost 8 bases and the J gene lost 3 bases, with 15 bases spanning the gap. The chain's CDR3 is CASRKRAGTDTQYF. CDR3 DNA sequence: TGTGCCAGCCGTAAAAGGGCGGGGACAGATACGCAGTATTTT.

This clonotype was counted many times. The gene calls are TRBV4-2 and TRBJ2-5; tentatively, D is TRBD2 (6 bases). Germline lookup yields CDR1 LGHNA and CDR2 YNFKEQ. This CDR3 region has 16 residues. Trimming removed 0 bases at V and 2 bases at J, with 13 bases between. CDR3 nucleotide sequence: TGTGCCAGCAGCCAAGAAACAGTAGGAGGGCAAGAGACCCAGTACTTC. The encoded protein is CASSQETVGGQETQYF.

This clonotype was seen many times. The chain recombines TRBV20-1 with TRBJ2-2, with D possibly matching TRBD2 (7 bases). This CDR3 region has 17 residues. Germline CDR1 is DFQATT and CDR2 is SNEGSKA (reference sequence). V was pared by 0 bases and J by 5 bases, with 19 bases between. CDR3 coding DNA: TGCAGTGCTAGAGACGGGGGGCGACCCCCGGGGACCGGGGAGCTGTTTTTT. As protein: CSARDGGRPPGTGELFF.

This clonotype was seen many times. This sequence joins TRBV7-3 and TRBJ2-5; 11 nucleotides line up with TRBD2. Looked up from germline, CDR1 is SGHTA and CDR2 is FQGTGA. This CDR3 is 16 amino acids long. Trimming took 3 bases from V and 4 from J; bases not matched to a gene: 7. CDR3 nucleotides: TGTGCCAGCAGCTTGGGGACTAGCGGAGAAGGAGAGACCCAGTACTTC. Protein sequence: CASSLGTSGEGETQYF. The variable domain in full, with the rest retrieved from reference TRBV7-3 and TRBJ2-5, is GAGVSQTPSNKVTEKGKYVELRCDPISGHTALYWYRQSLGQGPEFLIYFQGTGAADDSGLPNDRFFAVRPEGSVSTLKIQRTERGDSAVYLCASSLGTSGEGETQYFGPGTRLLVL.

This clonotype has ten or more counts. Here the CDR3 DNA reads TGCAGCGTTGCGGGACCCGGTGTTGTTGAAGCTTTCTTT. This sequence encodes CSVAGPGVVEAFF. This sequence joins TRBV29-1 and TRBJ1-1; maybe TRBD1 (5 bases). V was pared by 4 bases and J by 7 bases, with 16 bases between. Germline-derived CDR1 and CDR2 are SQVTM and ANQGSEA. The CDR3 spans 13 residues.

Many counts were recorded for this clonotype. The rearrangement uses TRBV5-1 and TRBJ1-1; perhaps TRBD1 as D (5 bases). The V gene's germline CDR1 is SGHRS and CDR2 YFSETQ. V was shortened by 7 bases and J by 0 bases, with 13 bases between the two germline ends. The CDR3 loop spans 14 amino acids. CDR3 protein: CASGAGIMNTEAFF. The CDR3 DNA sequence: TGCGCCAGCGGCGCAGGGATTATGAACACTGAAGCTTTCTTT. The whole variable domain, remainder taken from reference TRBV5-1 and TRBJ1-1, is KAGVTQTPRYLIKTRGQQVTLSCSPISGHRSVSWYQQTPGQGLQFLFEYFSETQRNKGNFPGRFSGRQFSNSRSEMNVSTLELGDSALYLCASGAGIMNTEAFFGQGTRLTVV.

This clonotype was detected ten times or more. The chain couples TRBV24-1 to TRBJ1-2; D gene uncertain. Trimming stripped 3 bases from V and 5 bases from J, with 12 bases between. From germline, CDR1 is KGHDR and CDR2 SFDVKD. This CDR3 is built from 14 residues. The CDR3 is CATSDVRGVYGYTF. In nucleotides, the CDR3 is TGTGCCACCAGTGATGTCCGTGGGGTTTATGGCTACACCTTC.